Following are 25 T cell receptor beta chains from one sample sequenced in a study of T-cell memory formation after mild COVID-19. TCRdb itself ran the 5' RACE reads through MiXCR, one entry per CDR3 protein. The table lists 470,000 or so distinct CDR3 sequences, 15% to 20% of them singletons. The sample taken for sequencing was PBMCs or a T cell subset sorted from them (not recorded which). These receptors originate from an adult woman who had mild COVID-19 (a few samples of this study predate the infection). Cell type and time point are not known.

This chain connects TRBV6-2 or TRBV6-3 to TRBJ1-1; a possible D gene is TRBD1 (6 bases). The germline V gene has CDR1 MNHEY and CDR2 SVGEGT. Trimming stripped 1 base from V and 5 bases from J, with 14 bases between. The CDR3 contains 15 residues. The CDR3 sequence is CASSYFNREKTEAFF. The CDR3 DNA sequence: TGTGCCAGCAGTTACTTCAACAGGGAAAAGACTGAAGCTTTCTTT.

The V gene is TRBV7-2, the J gene TRBJ2-1; 16 nucleotides agree with TRBD2. Unmatched junction bases numbered 16, after V lost 0 bases and J lost 5 bases. The CDR3 runs 22 residues. Germline V CDR1 and CDR2: SGHTA, FQGNSA. The CDR3 DNA is TGTGCCAGCAGCTTAGCTCGAGGGACTAGCGGGAGGGCCAAGGAGGCACACAATGAGCAGTTCTTC. This gives the protein CASSLARGTSGRAKEAHNEQFF.

V gene TRBV5-5 combines with J gene TRBJ1-2, with D possibly being TRBD1 (5 bases). The CDR3 is 15 residues long. The V end was cut by 0 bases, the J end by 3 bases, with 12 bases between. Germline CDR1 reads SGHKS; CDR2 reads YYEKEE (reference sequence). CDR3 sequence reads: CASSLVGEQDYGYTF. The CDR3 DNA is TGTGCCAGCAGCTTGGTGGGGGAGCAGGACTATGGCTACACCTTC.

This clonotype has just a few counts. The gene calls are TRBV18 and TRBJ2-2; TRBD2 aligns across 10 bases. Germline V gene sequence: CDR1 KGHSH, CDR2 LQKENI. The CDR3 loop spans 19 amino acids. V was pared by 0 bases and J by 5 bases, with 12 bases of the junction left unmatched. CDR3 nucleotide sequence: TGTGCCAGCTCACCACCCCTCCTAGCGGGAGCCCTGGGAACCGGGGAGCTGTTTTTT. Amino acid sequence: CASSPPLLAGALGTGELFF.

This clonotype was seen at least ten times. The V gene is TRBV12-3 or TRBV12-4, the J gene TRBJ2-7, with 9 bases matching TRBD2. The length of the CDR3 is 14 residues. J was trimmed by 1 base and V by 6 bases; bases with no gene match: 4. CDR3 nucleotides: TGTGCCAGCAGCATCAGCGGGGGGTCCTACGAGCAGTACTTC. Translated, it gives CASSISGGSYEQYF.

There are many counts of this clonotype. The rearrangement links TRBV20-1 to TRBJ1-1, with D unclear. The germline CDR1 and CDR2 sequences are DFQATT and SNEGSKA (reference sequence). Trimming pared 3 bases from V and 1 base from J, leaving 6 bases between. This CDR3 has 12 residues. CDR3 in amino acids: CSARGRNTEAFF. CDR3 DNA sequence: TGCAGTGCTAGGGGCCGGAACACTGAAGCTTTCTTT.

V usage is TRBV3-1 and J usage is TRBJ2-1, with a tentative D call TRBD1 (6 bases). Germline CDR1 is LGHDT and CDR2 is YNNKEL (reference sequence). Between the trimmed V and J ends, which lost 5 bases and 4 bases, there was a span of 9 bases. The CDR3 has 13 amino acids. CDR3: CASSWTAYNEQFF. For the CDR3, the DNA is TGTGCCAGCAGCTGGACAGCGTACAATGAGCAGTTCTTC.

This clonotype occurred a few times. V and J are TRBV11-2 and TRBJ1-1; D uncertain. V was shortened by 0 bases and J by 4 bases, with 6 bases between the two germline ends. This CDR3 comprises 13 residues. The germline CDR1 and CDR2 sequences are SGHAT and FQNNGV. The CDR3 DNA reads as TGTGCCAGCAGCTTAGATCACTCCACTGAAGCTTTCTTT. Translating it yields CASSLDHSTEAFF.

The chain is built from TRBV7-2 and TRBJ2-3; 7 bases fit TRBD2. The germline gives CDR1 SGHTA, CDR2 FQGNSA. With V trimmed by 5 bases and J by 2 bases, 7 bases remained unmatched. The CDR3 consists of 15 residues. The CDR3 spells CASSPAGVTTDTQYF. CDR3 bases: TGTGCCAGCAGCCCCGCGGGAGTGACCACAGATACGCAGTATTTT.

This clonotype was counted a few times. The chain couples TRBV18 to TRBJ1-2; D is unclear. V was clipped by 3 bases and J by 6 bases, with 11 bases between them. This CDR3 is 13 amino acids long. Germline-derived CDR1 and CDR2 are KGHSH and LQKENI. The CDR3 nucleotides are TGTGCCAGCTCACCCTCTGGGAGGGATGGCTACACCTTC. This sequence encodes CASSPSGRDGYTF.

This clonotype was seen a handful of times. The J gene is TRBJ1-2, the V gene TRBV27, with TRBD1 identical over 9 bases. CDR1 is MNHEY, CDR2 SMNVEV, per germline (reference sequence). CDR3 length: 14 amino acids. Trimming at V came to 5 bases and at J to 8 bases, leaving 9 bases not matched to a gene. This chain's CDR3 is CASSGGTGQLGYTF. In DNA form, the CDR3 reads TGTGCCAGCAGTGGGGGGACAGGGCAACTGGGCTACACCTTC.

The gene calls are TRBV5-1 and TRBJ1-1, with 9 bases fitting TRBD1. Unmatched junction bases numbered 7, after V lost 0 bases and J lost 7 bases. There are 15 residues in the CDR3. Germline values: CDR1 SGHRS, CDR2 YFSETQ. Here the CDR3 reads CASSLGARTGVEAFF. CDR3 coding DNA: TGCGCCAGCAGCTTGGGGGCCCGGACAGGGGTTGAAGCTTTCTTT.

The chain has TRBV5-1 and TRBJ2-2; a weak D match, TRBD1 (5 bases). Trimming took 1 base from V and 5 from J, leaving 9 bases between them. The V gene's germline CDR1 is SGHRS and CDR2 YFSETQ. The CDR3 covers 14 residues. CDR3 sequence reads: CASSLKGWTGELFF. DNA for the CDR3: TGCGCCAGCAGCTTGAAGGGGTGGACCGGGGAGCTGTTTTTT. Full variable domain (rest looked up from reference TRBV5-1 and TRBJ2-2): KAGVTQTPRYLIKTRGQQVTLSCSPISGHRSVSWYQQTPGQGLQFLFEYFSETQRNKGNFPGRFSGRQFSNSRSEMNVSTLELGDSALYLCASSLKGWTGELFFGEGSRLTVL.

The chain is built from TRBV7-8 and TRBJ2-5; D remains ambiguous. The length of the CDR3 is 13 residues. Between the trimmed V and J ends, which lost 5 bases and 5 bases, there was a span of 12 bases. Per germline, CDR1 SGHVS and CDR2 FQNEAQ. The CDR3 region has the DNA TGTGCCAGCAGCATTGGACGAAGCGAGACCCAGTACTTC. Translating gives CASSIGRSETQYF. The whole variable domain, filled in from reference TRBV7-8 and TRBJ2-5, reads GAGVSQSPRYKVAKRGQDVALRCDPISGHVSLFWYQQALGQGPEFLTYFQNEAQLDKSGLPSDRFFAERPEGSVSTLKIQRTQQEDSAVYLCASSIGRSETQYFGPGTRLLVL.

J is TRBJ1-1 and V is TRBV6-5; unclear D gene. The CDR3 extends over 13 amino acids. Trimming shortened V by 2 bases and J by 5 bases, and 9 bases separated the two germline ends. Germline CDR1 MNHEY, CDR2 SVGAGI. The CDR3 region is CASSYAGRTEAFF. The CDR3 DNA is TGTGCCAGCAGTTACGCCGGTCGGACTGAAGCTTTCTTT.

This clonotype was observed a few times. The V gene is TRBV5-6, the J gene TRBJ1-5; 9 bases align to TRBD1. The CDR3 covers 14 residues. Germline CDR1 reads SGHDT; CDR2 reads YYEEEE. V shed 3 bases, J shed 8 bases, and the junction held 6 bases outside the gene matches. CDR3 coding DNA: TGTGCCAGCAGCTCTACAGGGGGCAGGGAGCCCCAGCATTTT. It encodes CASSSTGGREPQHF.

This clonotype was found a few times. This chain joins TRBV10-3 and TRBJ2-7, with TRBD1 identical over 7 bases. Germline loops: CDR1 ENHRY, CDR2 SYGVKD. CDR3 length: 15 residues. Germline trimming cut 3 bases from V and 0 bases from J; bases unmatched to any gene: 5. The CDR3 loop reads CAISDGTASSYEQYF. CDR3 coding DNA: TGTGCCATCAGTGACGGGACAGCCAGCTCCTACGAGCAGTACTTC.

This clonotype was recorded a few times. The genes are TRBV4-1 and TRBJ2-3; a weak D match, TRBD2 (7 bases). This CDR3 comprises 16 residues. V was clipped by 2 bases and J by 5 bases, with 17 bases between them. Looked up from germline, CDR1 is MGHRA and CDR2 is YSYEKL. The CDR3 region has the DNA TGCGCCAGCAGCCAATATTCGGGGGGCAAGGGAGATACGCAGTATTTT. Translating it yields CASSQYSGGKGDTQYF.

J is TRBJ2-7 and V is TRBV5-1; D gene uncertain. This CDR3 is 16 amino acids long. The V gene lost 0 bases and the J gene lost 4 bases, with 17 bases spanning the gap. Germline V CDR1 and CDR2: SGHRS, YFSETQ. Here the CDR3 DNA reads TGCGCCAGCAGCTTGGGGTCTACTCGTGTCCCTTACGAGCAGTACTTC. Its protein is CASSLGSTRVPYEQYF.

The chain recombines TRBV7-2 with TRBJ2-3; D perhaps matches TRBD2 (7 bases). The CDR3 runs 15 residues. Germline V lookup: CDR1 SGHTA, CDR2 FQGNSA. Deletions cut 1 base from V and 4 bases from J, with 12 bases between. The CDR3 reads CASSLVAGAADTQYF. DNA for the CDR3: TGTGCCAGCAGCTTAGTGGCGGGGGCCGCAGATACGCAGTATTTT.

This clonotype was counted a few times. The chain is built from TRBV7-3 and TRBJ2-3; maybe TRBD1 (5 bases). The CDR3 has 15 residues. V was cut by 1 base and J by 6 bases, with 14 bases left in between. Germline CDR1 SGHTA, CDR2 FQGTGA. The CDR3 sequence: CASSLSPGLWDTQYF. The CDR3 DNA sequence: TGTGCCAGCAGCTTAAGCCCAGGGTTGTGGGATACGCAGTATTTT.

The chain is built from TRBV5-1 and TRBJ2-1, with 7 bases that match TRBD2. CDR3 length equals 15 residues. Germline lookup yields CDR1 SGHRS and CDR2 YFSETQ. Trimming cost V 1 base and J 0 bases; bases outside gene matches: 1. The CDR3 region has the DNA TGCGCCAGCAGCTTGTGGGGGGGCTCCTACAATGAGCAGTTCTTC. Its translation is CASSLWGGSYNEQFF.

This clonotype showed up many times. A junction boundary mismatches the germline segment, possibly from a read error. In DNA, the CDR3 is TGCGCCAGCAGCCAAAGCACAGATACGCAGTATTTT. Its translation is CASSQSTDTQYF. V is TRBV3-1 and J is TRBJ2-3; D gene ambiguous. The V gene's germline CDR1 is LGHDT and CDR2 YNNKEL (reference sequence). This CDR3 is 12 amino acids long.

This clonotype showed up just a few times. This chain links TRBV7-3 with TRBJ2-7; D is perhaps TRBD2 (5 bases). CDR3 length: 13 amino acids. Trimming cost V 2 bases and J 3 bases, with 8 bases left between them. Germline values: CDR1 SGHTA, CDR2 FQGTGA. The CDR3: CASSLQEGYEQYF. The CDR3 DNA reads TGTGCCAGCAGCTTACAAGAGGGCTACGAGCAGTACTTC.

This clonotype was seen only a few times. The J gene is TRBJ1-1, the V gene TRBV10-3; the match to TRBD1 covers 7 bases. V was clipped by 7 bases and J by 5 bases; unmatched bases: 10. The germline gives CDR1 ENHRY, CDR2 SYGVKD. There are 14 residues in the CDR3. This chain's CDR3 is CAINAGTAKTEAFF. As DNA, the CDR3 is TGTGCCATCAATGCCGGGACAGCGAAAACTGAAGCTTTCTTT.